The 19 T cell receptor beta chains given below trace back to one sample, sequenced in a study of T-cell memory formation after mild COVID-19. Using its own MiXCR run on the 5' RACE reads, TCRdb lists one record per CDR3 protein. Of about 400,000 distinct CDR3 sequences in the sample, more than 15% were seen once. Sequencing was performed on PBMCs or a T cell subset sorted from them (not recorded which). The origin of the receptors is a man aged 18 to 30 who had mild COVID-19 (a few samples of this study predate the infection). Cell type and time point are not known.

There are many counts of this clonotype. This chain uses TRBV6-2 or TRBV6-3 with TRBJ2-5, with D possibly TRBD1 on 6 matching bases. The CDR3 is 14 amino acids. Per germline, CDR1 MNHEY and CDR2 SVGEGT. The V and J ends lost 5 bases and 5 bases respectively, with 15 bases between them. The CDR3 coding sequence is TGTGCCAGCAGTCCCGAAGGGGGTAGGGAGACCCAGTACTTC. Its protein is CASSPEGGRETQYF.

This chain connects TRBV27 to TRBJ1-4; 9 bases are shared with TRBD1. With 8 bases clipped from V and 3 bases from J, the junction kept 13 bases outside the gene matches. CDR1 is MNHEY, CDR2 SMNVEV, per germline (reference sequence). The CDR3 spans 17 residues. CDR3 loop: CASALSGTGLPNEKLFF. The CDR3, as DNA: TGTGCCAGCGCACTATCCGGGACAGGGTTACCTAATGAAAAACTGTTTTTT.

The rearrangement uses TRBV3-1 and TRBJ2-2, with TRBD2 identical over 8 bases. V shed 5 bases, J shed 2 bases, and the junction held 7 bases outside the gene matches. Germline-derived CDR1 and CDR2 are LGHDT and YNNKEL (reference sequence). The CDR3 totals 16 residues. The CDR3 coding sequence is TGTGCCAGCAGCTCCTGGAGCGGGGGTAACACCGGGGAGCTGTTTTTT. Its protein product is CASSSWSGGNTGELFF.

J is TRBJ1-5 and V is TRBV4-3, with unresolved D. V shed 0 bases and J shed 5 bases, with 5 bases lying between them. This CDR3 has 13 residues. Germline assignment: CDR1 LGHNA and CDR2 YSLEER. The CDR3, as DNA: TGCGCCAGCAGCCAAGAGCGGTATCAGCCCCAGCATTTT. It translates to CASSQERYQPQHF.

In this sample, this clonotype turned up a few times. DNA for the CDR3: TGCGCCAGCAGCGGGAGACTAGCGGGGATCAGTGATACGCAGTATTTT. Translated: CASSGRLAGISDTQYF. The rearrangement uses TRBV5-1 and TRBJ2-3; 11 bases agree with TRBD2. Germline CDR1 is SGHRS and CDR2 is YFSETQ. This CDR3 spans 16 amino acids. V lost 4 bases to trimming and J lost 6 bases; unmatched junction nucleotides: 10.

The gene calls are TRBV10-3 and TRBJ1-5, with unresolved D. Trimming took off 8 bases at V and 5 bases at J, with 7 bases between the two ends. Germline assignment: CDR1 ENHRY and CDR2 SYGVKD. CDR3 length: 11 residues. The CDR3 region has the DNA TGTGCCATCGGAATCGATCAGCCCCAGCATTTT. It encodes CAIGIDQPQHF.

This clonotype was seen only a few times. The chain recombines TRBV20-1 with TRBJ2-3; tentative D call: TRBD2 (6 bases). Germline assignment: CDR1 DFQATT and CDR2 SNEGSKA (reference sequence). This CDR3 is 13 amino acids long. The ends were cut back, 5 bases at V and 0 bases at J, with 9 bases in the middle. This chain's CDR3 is CSAGRDSTDTQYF. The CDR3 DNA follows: TGCAGTGCTGGGCGGGACAGCACAGATACGCAGTATTTT.

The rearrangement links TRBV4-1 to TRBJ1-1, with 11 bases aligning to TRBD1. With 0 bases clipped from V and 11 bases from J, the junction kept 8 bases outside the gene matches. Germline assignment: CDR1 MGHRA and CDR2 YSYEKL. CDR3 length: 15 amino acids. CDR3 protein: CASSQEPGQGVRAFF. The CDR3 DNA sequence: TGCGCCAGCAGCCAAGAGCCGGGACAGGGGGTTCGGGCTTTCTTT.

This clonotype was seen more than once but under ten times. The CDR3 protein is CASSFKRMMNTEAFF. DNA for the CDR3: TGTGCCAGCAGCTTTAAACGGATGATGAACACTGAAGCTTTCTTT. The chain couples TRBV7-9 to TRBJ1-1; no clear D gene. V shed 3 bases and J shed 0 bases, with 11 bases lying between them. Germline CDR1 and CDR2: SEHNR and FQNEAQ (reference sequence). This CDR3 region has 15 residues.

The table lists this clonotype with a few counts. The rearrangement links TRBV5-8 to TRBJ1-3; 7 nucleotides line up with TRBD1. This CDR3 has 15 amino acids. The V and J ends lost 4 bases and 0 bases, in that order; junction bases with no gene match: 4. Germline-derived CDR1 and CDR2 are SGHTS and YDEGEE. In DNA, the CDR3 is TGTGCCAGCAGCCCGACAGGGACCTCTGGAAACACCATATATTTT. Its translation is CASSPTGTSGNTIYF.

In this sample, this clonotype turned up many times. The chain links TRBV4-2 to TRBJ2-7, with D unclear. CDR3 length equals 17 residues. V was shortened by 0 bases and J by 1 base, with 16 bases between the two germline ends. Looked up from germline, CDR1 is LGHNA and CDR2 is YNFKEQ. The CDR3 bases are TGTGCCAGCAGCCAAGAATACGCACCCTCTCTTTCCTACGAGCAGTACTTC. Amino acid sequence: CASSQEYAPSLSYEQYF.

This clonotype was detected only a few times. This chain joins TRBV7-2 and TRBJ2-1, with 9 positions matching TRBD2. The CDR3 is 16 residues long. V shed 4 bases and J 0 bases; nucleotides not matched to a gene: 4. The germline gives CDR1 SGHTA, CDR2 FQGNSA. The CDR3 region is CASSSSGGSSYNEQFF. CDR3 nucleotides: TGTGCCAGCAGCTCAAGCGGGGGGAGCTCCTACAATGAGCAGTTCTTC.

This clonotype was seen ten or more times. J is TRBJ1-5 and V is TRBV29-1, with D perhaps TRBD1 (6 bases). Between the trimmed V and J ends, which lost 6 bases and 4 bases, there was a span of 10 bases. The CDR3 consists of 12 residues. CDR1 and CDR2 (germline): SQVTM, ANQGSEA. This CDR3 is CSVRQGNQPQHF. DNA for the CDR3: TGCAGCGTGAGGCAGGGGAATCAGCCCCAGCATTTT.

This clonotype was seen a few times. The CDR3 DNA follows: TGCAGTGCGCGGGACAACTCCTACGAGCAGTACGTC. The encoded protein is CSARDNSYEQYV. The rearrangement joins TRBV20-1 to TRBJ2-7; tentatively, D is TRBD1 or TRBD2 (6 bases each). Looked up from germline, CDR1 is DFQATT and CDR2 is SNEGSKA (reference sequence). There are 12 residues in the CDR3. V dropped 6 bases and J dropped 0 bases, with 9 bases sitting between them.

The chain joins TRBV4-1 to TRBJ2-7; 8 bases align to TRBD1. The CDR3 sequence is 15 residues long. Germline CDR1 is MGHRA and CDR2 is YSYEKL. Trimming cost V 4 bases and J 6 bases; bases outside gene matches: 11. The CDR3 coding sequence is TGCGCCAGCAGCCCCCCCCGGACAGGGAGAGGCGAGCAGTACTTC. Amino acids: CASSPPRTGRGEQYF.

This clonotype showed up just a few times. This chain's CDR3 is CASSQVEGTGEKLFF. CDR3 nucleotide sequence: TGCGCCAGCAGCCAAGTCGAGGGGACGGGGGAAAAACTGTTTTTT. The gene calls are TRBV4-3 and TRBJ1-4; D possibly corresponds to TRBD1 (5 bases). CDR1 is LGHNA and CDR2 is YSLEER in the germline V gene. V was pared by 1 base and J by 8 bases, with 14 bases between. The CDR3 is made up of 15 amino acids.

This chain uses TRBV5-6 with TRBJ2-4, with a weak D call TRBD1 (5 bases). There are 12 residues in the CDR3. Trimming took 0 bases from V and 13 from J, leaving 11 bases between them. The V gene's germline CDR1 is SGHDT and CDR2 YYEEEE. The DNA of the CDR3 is TGTGCCAGCAGCTTGGCAGCAGGGCAACAGTACTTC. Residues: CASSLAAGQQYF. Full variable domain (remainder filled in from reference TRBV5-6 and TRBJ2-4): DAGVTQSPTHLIKTRGQQVTLRCSPKSGHDTVSWYQQALGQGPQFIFQYYEEEERQRGNFPDRFSGHQFPNYSSELNVNALLLGDSALYLCASSLAAGQQYFGAGTRLSVL.

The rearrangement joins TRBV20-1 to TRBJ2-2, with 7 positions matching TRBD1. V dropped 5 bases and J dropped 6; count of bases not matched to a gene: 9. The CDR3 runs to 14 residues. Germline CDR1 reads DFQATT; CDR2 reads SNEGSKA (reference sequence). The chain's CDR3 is CSASDRIGPGELFF. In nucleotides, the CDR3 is TGCAGTGCTTCGGACAGGATAGGGCCCGGGGAGCTGTTTTTT.

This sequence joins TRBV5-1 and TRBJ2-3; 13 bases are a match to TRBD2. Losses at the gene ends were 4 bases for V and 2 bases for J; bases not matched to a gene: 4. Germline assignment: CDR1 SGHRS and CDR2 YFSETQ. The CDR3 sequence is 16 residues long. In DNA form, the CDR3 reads TGCGCCAGCAGCCACGGGACTAGCGGGACCACAGATACGCAGTATTTT. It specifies CASSHGTSGTTDTQYF.